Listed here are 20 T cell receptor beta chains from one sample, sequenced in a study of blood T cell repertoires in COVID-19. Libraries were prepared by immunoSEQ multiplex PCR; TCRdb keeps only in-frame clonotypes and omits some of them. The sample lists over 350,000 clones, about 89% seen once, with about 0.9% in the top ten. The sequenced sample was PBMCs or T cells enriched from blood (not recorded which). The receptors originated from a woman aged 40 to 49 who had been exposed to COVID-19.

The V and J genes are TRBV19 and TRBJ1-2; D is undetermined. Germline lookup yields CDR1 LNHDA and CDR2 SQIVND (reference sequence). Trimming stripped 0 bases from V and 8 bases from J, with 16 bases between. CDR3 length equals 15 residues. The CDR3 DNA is TGTGCCAGTAGTATAGACATGACTGCGCGGAGAGGCTACACCTTC. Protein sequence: CASSIDMTARRGYTF.

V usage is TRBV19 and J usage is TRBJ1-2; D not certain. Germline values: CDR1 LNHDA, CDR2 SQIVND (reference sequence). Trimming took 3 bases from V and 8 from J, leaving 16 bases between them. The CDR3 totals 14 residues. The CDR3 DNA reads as TGTGCCAGTAGTATGAGCTGGGAGATACCCGGCTACACCTTC. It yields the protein CASSMSWEIPGYTF.

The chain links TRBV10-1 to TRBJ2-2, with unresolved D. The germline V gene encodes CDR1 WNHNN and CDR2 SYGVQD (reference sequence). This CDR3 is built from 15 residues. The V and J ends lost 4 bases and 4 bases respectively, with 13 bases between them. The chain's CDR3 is CASSVTPLSTGELFF. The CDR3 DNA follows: TGCGCCAGCAGTGTAACTCCTCTAAGCACCGGGGAGCTGTTTTTT.

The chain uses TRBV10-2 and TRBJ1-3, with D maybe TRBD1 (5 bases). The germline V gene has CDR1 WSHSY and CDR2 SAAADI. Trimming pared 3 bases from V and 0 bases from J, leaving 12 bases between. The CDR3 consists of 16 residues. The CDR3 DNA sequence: TGCGCCAGCAGTGATTGGGGGGGTCCCTCTGGAAACACCATATATTTT. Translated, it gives CASSDWGGPSGNTIYF.

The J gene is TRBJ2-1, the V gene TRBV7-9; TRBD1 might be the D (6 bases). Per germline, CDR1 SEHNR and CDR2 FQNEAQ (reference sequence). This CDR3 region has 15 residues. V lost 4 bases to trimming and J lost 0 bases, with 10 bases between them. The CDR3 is CASSSGVISYNEQFF. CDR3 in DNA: TGTGCCAGCAGCTCAGGGGTCATCTCCTACAATGAGCAGTTCTTC.

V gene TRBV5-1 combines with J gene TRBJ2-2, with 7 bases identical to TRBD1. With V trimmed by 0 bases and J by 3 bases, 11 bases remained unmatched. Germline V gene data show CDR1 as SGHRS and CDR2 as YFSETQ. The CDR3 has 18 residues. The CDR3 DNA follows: TGCGCCAGCAGCTTGGCCCTTTTCCGGACAGGACACACCGGGGAGCTGTTTTTT. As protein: CASSLALFRTGHTGELFF.

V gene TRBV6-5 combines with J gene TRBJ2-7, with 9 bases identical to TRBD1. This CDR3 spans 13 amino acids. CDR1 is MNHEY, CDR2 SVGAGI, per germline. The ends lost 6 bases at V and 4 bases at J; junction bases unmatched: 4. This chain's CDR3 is CASRGQGRYEQYF. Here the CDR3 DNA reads TGTGCCAGCAGGGGACAGGGCAGATACGAGCAGTACTTC.

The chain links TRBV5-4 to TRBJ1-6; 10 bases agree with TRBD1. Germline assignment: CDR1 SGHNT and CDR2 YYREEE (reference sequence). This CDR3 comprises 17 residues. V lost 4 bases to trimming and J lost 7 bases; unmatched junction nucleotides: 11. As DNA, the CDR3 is TGTGCCAGCAGCCAACTAATTACGACAGGGGGCAATTCACCCCTCCACTTT. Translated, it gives CASSQLITTGGNSPLHF. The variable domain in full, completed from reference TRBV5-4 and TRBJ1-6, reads ETGVTQSPTHLIKTRGQQVTLRCSSQSGHNTVSWYQQALGQGPQFIFQYYREEENGRGNFPPRFSGLQFPNYSSELNVNALELDDSALYLCASSQLITTGGNSPLHFGNGTRLTVT.

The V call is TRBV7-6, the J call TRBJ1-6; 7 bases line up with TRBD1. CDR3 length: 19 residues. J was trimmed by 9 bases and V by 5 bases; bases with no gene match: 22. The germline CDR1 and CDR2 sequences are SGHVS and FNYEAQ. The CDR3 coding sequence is TGTGCCAGCAGCCCCAGGTTCCCCGGGACAGTGACCCTCCGTTCACCCCTCCACTTT. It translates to CASSPRFPGTVTLRSPLHF. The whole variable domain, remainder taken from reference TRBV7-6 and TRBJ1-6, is GAGVSQSPRYKVTKRGQDVALRCDPISGHVSLYWYRQALGQGPEFLTYFNYEAQQDKSGLPNDRFSAERPEGSISTLTIQRTEQRDSAMYRCASSPRFPGTVTLRSPLHFGNGTRLTVT.

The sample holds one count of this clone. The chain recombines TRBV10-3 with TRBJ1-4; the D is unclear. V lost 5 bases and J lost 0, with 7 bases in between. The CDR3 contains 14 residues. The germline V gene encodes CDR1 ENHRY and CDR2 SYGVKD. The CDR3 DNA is TGTGCCATCAGTAACAGTGCAACTAATGAAAAACTGTTTTTT. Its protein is CAISNSATNEKLFF.

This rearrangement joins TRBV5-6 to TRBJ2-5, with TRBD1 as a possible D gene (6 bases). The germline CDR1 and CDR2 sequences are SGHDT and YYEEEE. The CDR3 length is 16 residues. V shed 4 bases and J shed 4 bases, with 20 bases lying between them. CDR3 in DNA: TGTGCCAGCAGCAACCGGGTCGGTAGGGGGACAGAGACCCAGTACTTC. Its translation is CASSNRVGRGTETQYF.

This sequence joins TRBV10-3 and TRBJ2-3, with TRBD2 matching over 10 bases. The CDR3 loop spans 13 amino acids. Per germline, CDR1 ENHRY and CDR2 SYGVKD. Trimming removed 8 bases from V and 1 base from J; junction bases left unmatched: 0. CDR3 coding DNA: TGTGCCATCGGACTAGCGGGCACAGATACGCAGTATTTT. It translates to CAIGLAGTDTQYF.

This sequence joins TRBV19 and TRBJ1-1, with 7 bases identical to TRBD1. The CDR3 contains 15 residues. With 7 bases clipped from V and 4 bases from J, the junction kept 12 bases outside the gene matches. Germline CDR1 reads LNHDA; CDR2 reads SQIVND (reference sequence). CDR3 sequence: CASKPRQGGGTEAFF. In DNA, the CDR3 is TGTGCCAGTAAACCCAGACAGGGAGGAGGCACTGAAGCTTTCTTT.

The CDR3 DNA is TGCAGCGGAAAACAGGGGGACCACACTGAAGCTTTCTTT. Protein: CSGKQGDHTEAFF. J is TRBJ1-1 and V is TRBV29-1; TRBD1 matches 8 bases. The CDR3 is made up of 13 amino acids. V trimming: 7 bases; J trimming: 3 bases; junction bases outside the gene matches: 7. Germline values: CDR1 SQVTM, CDR2 ANQGSEA.

In DNA, the CDR3 is TGCGCCAGCAGCCCCGGACAGGGGGCGCCCACTAACTACTTC. This encodes CASSPGQGAPTNYF. The chain joins TRBV5-1 to TRBJ2-5, with 11 positions matching TRBD1. J gave up 14 bases and V 4 bases, and 13 bases lay outside the gene matches. The CDR3 covers 14 residues. CDR1 SGHRS and CDR2 YFSETQ come from the germline V gene.

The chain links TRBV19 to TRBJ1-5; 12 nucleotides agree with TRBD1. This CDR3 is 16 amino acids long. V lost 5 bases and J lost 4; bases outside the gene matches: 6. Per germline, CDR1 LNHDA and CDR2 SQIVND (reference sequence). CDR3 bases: TGTGCCAGTAGTTCGAGGGACAGGGGGCAGAATCAGCCCCAGCATTTT. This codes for CASSSRDRGQNQPQHF.

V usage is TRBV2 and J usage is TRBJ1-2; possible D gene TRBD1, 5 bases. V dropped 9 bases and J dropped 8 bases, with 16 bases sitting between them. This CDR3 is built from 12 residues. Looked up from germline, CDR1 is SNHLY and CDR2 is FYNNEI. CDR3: CASNPGSRGYTF. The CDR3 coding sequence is TGTGCCAGTAACCCAGGGTCGCGCGGCTACACCTTC.

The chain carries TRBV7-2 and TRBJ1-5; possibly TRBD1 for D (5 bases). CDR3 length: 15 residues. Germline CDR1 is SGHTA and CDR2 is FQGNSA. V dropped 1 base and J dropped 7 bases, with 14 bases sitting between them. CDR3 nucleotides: TGTGCCAGCAGCTTAGGCCAGGGTCAAGGCCAGCCCCAGCATTTT. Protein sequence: CASSLGQGQGQPQHF. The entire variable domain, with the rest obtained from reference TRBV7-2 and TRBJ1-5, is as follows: GAGVSQSPSNKVTEKGKDVELRCDPISGHTALYWYRQSLGQGLEFLIYFQGNSAPDKSGLPSDRFSAERTGGSVSTLTIQRTQQEDSAVYLCASSLGQGQGQPQHFGDGTRLSIL.

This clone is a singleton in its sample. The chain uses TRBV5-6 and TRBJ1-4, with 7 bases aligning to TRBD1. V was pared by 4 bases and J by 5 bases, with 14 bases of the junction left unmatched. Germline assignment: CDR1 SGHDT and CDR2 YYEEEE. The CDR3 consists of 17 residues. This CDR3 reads CASSARLADRRNEKLFF. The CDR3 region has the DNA TGTGCCAGCAGCGCGCGCTTGGCGGACAGGCGAAATGAAAAACTGTTTTTT.

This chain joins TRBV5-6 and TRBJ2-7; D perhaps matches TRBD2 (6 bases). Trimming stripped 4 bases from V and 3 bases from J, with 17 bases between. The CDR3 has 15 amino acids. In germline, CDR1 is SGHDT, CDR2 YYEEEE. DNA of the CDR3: TGTGCCAGCAGCCCGCGCAGGCTAGCGTTCTACGAGCAGTACTTC. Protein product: CASSPRRLAFYEQYF. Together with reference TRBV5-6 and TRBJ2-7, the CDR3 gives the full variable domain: DAGVTQSPTHLIKTRGQQVTLRCSPKSGHDTVSWYQQALGQGPQFIFQYYEEEERQRGNFPDRFSGHQFPNYSSELNVNALLLGDSALYLCASSPRRLAFYEQYFGPGTRLTVT.